This entry features one T cell receptor beta chain sequence. Its antigen is not known. From CD4+ cells came CD45RA+ naive and CD45RA-negative memory subsets. Data came from immunoSEQ multiplex PCR; TCRdb stores just in-frame clones and leaves some out. This sample has over a million clones, with around 78% found just once. These data are taken from a study of shared clonotypes between healthy human individuals. The study's findings and limits: Several donors held approximately 4.5% of naive CD4 clonotypes in common.

CDR1 and CDR2 from the germline V gene are SGHVS and FQNEAQ. The CDR3 extends over 16 amino acids. Trimming removed 1 base from V and 1 base from J; junction bases left unmatched: 7. The clonotype originates from a man between 18 and 29 years old in good health. Some clones in this sample may be carry-over from other donors' samples. Sequenced input: memory CD4+ T cells from PBMCs. The sample's subset: CD45RA-negative fraction. This chain connects TRBV7-8 to TRBJ2-7; TRBD2 aligns across 7 bases. CDR3 coding DNA: TGTGCCAGCAGCTTAGGTGCTAGCGGTCTATCCTACGAGCAGTACTTC. Protein sequence: CASSLGASGLSYEQYF.